This entry features one T cell receptor beta chain sequence. The V end lost 7 bases, the J end lost 3 bases, and 18 bases lay between the germline ends. The CDR3 has 14 residues. In germline, CDR1 is SQVTM, CDR2 ANQGSEA. The Seattle site enrolled patients during active infection and followed them longitudinally. This entry is derived from a study of blood T cell repertoires in COVID-19. Study details: PBMCs, B-cell-depleted T cells, or T cells were the source of the cDNA or gDNA that made up the material.

The repertoire was sequenced with immunoSEQ multiplex PCR; TCRdb's copy has only in-frame clones and lacks some. The data contain almost 350,000 clones, approximately 89% of them singletons. This sequence originates from an older woman with COVID-19, enrolled during active disease. What was sequenced was peripheral blood. V gene TRBV29-1 combines with J gene TRBJ1-1; no clear D gene. CDR3 protein: CSAAVTGWDTEAFF. The CDR3 DNA sequence: TGCAGCGCCGCGGTGACTGGTTGGGACACTGAAGCTTTCTTT. Drawing the rest from reference TRBV29-1 and TRBJ1-1, the complete variable domain is SAVISQKPSRDICQRGTSLTIQCQVDSQVTMMFWYRQQPGQSLTLIATANQGSEATYESGFVIDKFPISRPNLTFSTLTVSNMSPEDSSIYLCSAAVTGWDTEAFFGQGTRLTVV.